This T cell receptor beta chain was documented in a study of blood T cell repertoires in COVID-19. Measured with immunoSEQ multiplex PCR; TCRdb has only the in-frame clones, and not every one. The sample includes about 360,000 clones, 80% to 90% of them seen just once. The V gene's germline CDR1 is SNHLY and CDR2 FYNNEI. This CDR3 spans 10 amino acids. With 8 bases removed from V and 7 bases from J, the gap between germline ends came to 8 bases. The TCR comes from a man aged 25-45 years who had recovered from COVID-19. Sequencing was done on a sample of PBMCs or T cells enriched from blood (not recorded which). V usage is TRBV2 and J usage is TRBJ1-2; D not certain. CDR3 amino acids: CASGRGGYTF. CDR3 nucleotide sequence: TGTGCCAGCGGACGGGGTGGCTACACCTTC.